Each of the 2 T cell receptor beta chains below was sequenced from the same sample in a study of response to subunit inactivated influenza vaccine. TCRdb analysed the RT-PCR reads with MiXCR anew, one entry per CDR3 protein. The sample holds about 780,000 distinct CDR3 sequences, less than 20% seen once. Sequencing was performed on PBMCs from blood, taken about 5 days after vaccination. These TCRs come from a man in his forties or fifties who received an inactivated influenza vaccine.

The CDR3 loop reads CSAYSGAVYTQYF. Written as DNA, the CDR3 is TGCAGTGCTTATAGCGGGGCTGTATATACGCAGTATTTT. The rearrangement joins TRBV20-1 to TRBJ2-3; 8 nucleotides align to TRBD2. Unmatched junction bases numbered 8, after V lost 5 bases and J lost 7 bases. Germline CDR1 reads DFQATT; CDR2 reads SNEGSKA (reference sequence). The CDR3 extends over 13 amino acids.

This clonotype was picked up a small number of times. The chain couples TRBV20-1 to TRBJ2-1; tentative D call: TRBD2 (6 bases). CDR1 and CDR2 (germline): DFQATT, SNEGSKA (reference sequence). The CDR3 is 16 residues long. Between the trimmed V and J ends, which lost 6 bases and 5 bases, there was a span of 23 bases. CDR3 amino acids: CSATRSVSRGDNEQFF. DNA of the CDR3: TGCAGTGCCACAAGAAGTGTCTCGCGGGGAGACAATGAGCAGTTCTTC.